These 21 T cell receptor beta chains share one sample of origin, sequenced in a study of cytomegalovirus exposure and HLA in healthy donors. PCR primers comprised 60 Vbeta and 13 Jbeta primers. Sequencing used immunoSEQ multiplex PCR; TCRdb keeps in-frame clones, though not all of them. The table includes about 170,000 clones, around 85% detected once. Sequencing input: PBMCs. The receptor set was obtained from a male donor in good health and CMV-seronegative.

The chain uses TRBV18 and TRBJ1-5; D is unclear. Per the germline V gene, CDR1 is KGHSH and CDR2 is LQKENI. The CDR3 length is 14 residues. V was trimmed by 4 bases and J by 7 bases, leaving 14 bases between them. The CDR3 bases are TGTGCCAGCTCACAAAACCCAGGCAGACAGCCCCAGCATTTT. Translation: CASSQNPGRQPQHF.

The chain couples TRBV29-1 to TRBJ1-1; D may be TRBD1 (6 bases). Germline assignment: CDR1 SQVTM and CDR2 ANQGSEA. Trimming shortened V by 6 bases and J by 8 bases, and 10 bases separated the two germline ends. The CDR3 length is 10 residues. CDR3 in DNA: TGCAGCGTAGCCGGGACAGAAGCTTTCTTT. Protein product: CSVAGTEAFF.

The CDR3 is CASSIPRGYTEAFF. As DNA, the CDR3 is TGTGCCAGTAGTATCCCCAGGGGGTACACTGAAGCTTTCTTT. This rearrangement joins TRBV19 to TRBJ1-1, with 7 bases matching TRBD1. Looked up from germline, CDR1 is LNHDA and CDR2 is SQIVND (reference sequence). V lost 3 bases, J lost 3 bases, and 4 bases stayed unmatched. This CDR3 contains 14 residues. Full variable domain (missing parts from reference TRBV19 and TRBJ1-1): DGGITQSPKYLFRKEGQNVTLSCEQNLNHDAMYWYRQDPGQGLRLIYYSQIVNDFQKGDIAEGYSVSREKKESFPLTVTSAQKNPTAFYLCASSIPRGYTEAFFGQGTRLTVV.

This clone has more than one count but fewer than ten. V and J are TRBV4-1 and TRBJ2-2; a possible D gene is TRBD2 (6 bases). Trimming cost V 6 bases and J 3 bases, with 11 bases left between them. Germline V gene data show CDR1 as MGHRA and CDR2 as YSYEKL. This CDR3 contains 14 residues. DNA for the CDR3: TGCGCCAGCAGGTCCAGGGACTACACCGGGGAGCTGTTTTTT. Protein: CASRSRDYTGELFF.

This chain links TRBV6-1 with TRBJ2-2, with D perhaps TRBD2 (5 bases). The CDR3 is made up of 15 amino acids. The V end lost 8 bases, the J end lost 0 bases, and 13 bases lay between the germline ends. Germline CDR1 is MNHNS and CDR2 is SASEGT. DNA of the CDR3: TGTGCCAGCCGGGGTGGAGCATCGAACACCGGGGAGCTGTTTTTT. Its protein is CASRGGASNTGELFF.

The chain recombines TRBV27 with TRBJ2-7; no clear D gene. V was trimmed by 6 bases and J by 3 bases, leaving 12 bases between them. This CDR3 is built from 13 residues. Germline assignment: CDR1 MNHEY and CDR2 SMNVEV (reference sequence). This CDR3 reads CASSRQPGYEQYF. In nucleotides, the CDR3 is TGTGCCAGCAGCCGTCAGCCAGGCTACGAGCAGTACTTC.

The chain combines TRBV10-3 with TRBJ1-4, with 9 bases aligning to TRBD1. This CDR3 comprises 15 residues. The V gene end was trimmed by 6 bases and the J gene end by 7 bases; junction bases not matched to a gene: 9. Germline-derived CDR1 and CDR2 are ENHRY and SYGVKD. CDR3 sequence: CAISVGTGSFEKLFF. The CDR3, as DNA: TGTGCCATCAGCGTAGGGACAGGGAGTTTTGAAAAACTGTTTTTT.

The chain has TRBV28 and TRBJ1-1; D is undetermined. CDR3 length equals 12 residues. Germline CDR1 and CDR2: MDHEN and SYDVKM. V lost 3 bases and J 7 bases, leaving 9 bases between the germline ends. This CDR3 is CASSFLGREAFF. The CDR3 DNA follows: TGTGCCAGCAGTTTCTTGGGCCGTGAAGCTTTCTTT.

This chain connects TRBV6-5 to TRBJ1-3, with a weak D call TRBD1 (6 bases). V gave up 0 bases and J gave up 5 bases, with 11 bases separating them. Germline CDR1 reads MNHEY; CDR2 reads SVGAGI. CDR3 length equals 15 residues. CDR3 DNA sequence: TGTGCCAGCAGTTACTCGGGCAGGGGTAGAAACACCATATATTTT. Its protein product is CASSYSGRGRNTIYF.

V and J are TRBV6-1 and TRBJ1-5; TRBD1 agrees at 8 bases. J gave up 1 base and V 2 bases, and 1 base lay outside the gene matches. This CDR3 spans 15 amino acids. The V gene's germline CDR1 is MNHNS and CDR2 SASEGT. The CDR3 region is CASSENRGSNQPQHF. In nucleotides, the CDR3 is TGTGCCAGCAGTGAAAACAGGGGGAGCAATCAGCCCCAGCATTTT.

This clone was observed a few times. The chain carries TRBV6-5 and TRBJ1-6, with a possible D match to TRBD1 (5 bases). V lost 8 bases and J lost 9, with 14 bases in between. Per germline, CDR1 MNHEY and CDR2 SVGAGI. This CDR3 contains 13 residues. DNA of the CDR3: TGTGCCAGCCGTGGGGGAGGAGGTTCACCCCTCCACTTT. The encoded protein is CASRGGGGSPLHF.

J is TRBJ2-1 and V is TRBV6-5, with 9 bases fitting TRBD1. The trim removed 10 bases at V and 0 bases at J, leaving 7 bases unmatched. The CDR3 sequence is 15 residues long. The germline CDR1 and CDR2 sequences are MNHEY and SVGAGI. The CDR3 DNA sequence: TGTGCCATCAGCCAGACAGGGGGCTCCTACAATGAGCAGTTCTTC. Translation gives CAISQTGGSYNEQFF.

This clone was recorded a few times. The rearrangement links TRBV10-3 to TRBJ2-2, with 12 bases aligning to TRBD1. CDR3 length: 15 amino acids. V was clipped by 9 bases and J by 7 bases; unmatched bases: 9. The germline V gene encodes CDR1 ENHRY and CDR2 SYGVKD. Here the CDR3 reads CAMQPGTGGIGELFF. DNA of the CDR3: TGTGCCATGCAACCAGGGACAGGGGGCATCGGGGAGCTGTTTTTT.

The chain uses TRBV5-8 and TRBJ1-4; TRBD1 agrees at 9 bases. The CDR3 extends over 15 amino acids. Trimming cost V 4 bases and J 7 bases; bases outside gene matches: 8. Germline assignment: CDR1 SGHTS and CDR2 YDEGEE. CDR3 DNA sequence: TGTGCCAGCAGCAGCTCCGGGACAGGGTTTGAAAAACTGTTTTTT. Protein product: CASSSSGTGFEKLFF.

The V gene is TRBV18, the J gene TRBJ2-5; tentatively, D is TRBD2 (6 bases). This CDR3 is built from 18 residues. CDR1 is KGHSH, CDR2 LQKENI, per germline. Trimming pared 1 base from V and 3 bases from J, leaving 21 bases between. CDR3 residues: CASSPRNGGAVGKETQYF. The CDR3 DNA sequence: TGTGCCAGCTCACCACGCAACGGAGGGGCAGTTGGAAAAGAGACCCAGTACTTC.

The CDR3 reads CASREGRDLNYGYTF. CDR3 sequence (DNA): TGTGCCAGCAGGGAGGGTAGGGATTTAAACTATGGCTACACCTTC. The chain recombines TRBV7-6 with TRBJ1-2; D not resolved. CDR3 length equals 15 residues. Between the trimmed V and J ends, which lost 6 bases and 2 bases, there was a span of 16 bases. Germline V gene lookup returns CDR1 SGHVS and CDR2 FNYEAQ.

The J gene is TRBJ1-1, the V gene TRBV7-9; D gene unclear. CDR3 length: 14 amino acids. Trimming stripped 6 bases from V and 1 base from J, with 12 bases between. Germline lookup yields CDR1 SEHNR and CDR2 FQNEAQ (reference sequence). In nucleotides, the CDR3 is TGTGCCAGCAGACCTCCTAATGAGAACACTGAAGCTTTCTTT. This gives the protein CASRPPNENTEAFF.

The J gene is TRBJ2-2, the V gene TRBV7-6; D might be TRBD2 (5 bases). This CDR3 has 15 residues. Germline V gives CDR1 SGHVS, CDR2 FNYEAQ. The V end lost 5 bases, the J end lost 3 bases, and 13 bases lay between the germline ends. In DNA, the CDR3 is TGTGCCAGCAGCCCCCGCCTGAGGGACACCGGGGAGCTGTTTTTT. Protein product: CASSPRLRDTGELFF.

The CDR3 bases are TGCGCCAGCAGCCTAAAGGGGACTAGTAGGGCCTACGAGCAGTACTTC. Its protein is CASSLKGTSRAYEQYF. This chain connects TRBV5-1 to TRBJ2-7; 8 nucleotides line up with TRBD2. Germline V gene data show CDR1 as SGHRS and CDR2 as YFSETQ. The CDR3 is 16 residues long. V lost 4 bases to trimming and J lost 2 bases; unmatched junction nucleotides: 11.

This clone has only a few counts. CDR3 protein: CASSQDVGRRYGYTF. The CDR3 bases are TGCGCCAGCAGCCAAGATGTAGGGAGGCGCTATGGCTACACCTTC. V gene TRBV4-1 combines with J gene TRBJ1-2; D gene unclear. Trimming took off 0 bases at V and 4 bases at J, with 12 bases between the two ends. This CDR3 has 15 amino acids. From germline, CDR1 is MGHRA and CDR2 YSYEKL.

In DNA, the CDR3 is TGCGCCAGCAGCTTGGTTCGGATTCAGGGGGAGACCCAGTACTTC. Translated: CASSLVRIQGETQYF. The rearrangement links TRBV5-1 to TRBJ2-5, with a tentative D call TRBD1 (6 bases). The CDR3 covers 15 residues. V was shortened by 0 bases and J by 5 bases, with 14 bases between the two germline ends. From germline, CDR1 is SGHRS and CDR2 YFSETQ.